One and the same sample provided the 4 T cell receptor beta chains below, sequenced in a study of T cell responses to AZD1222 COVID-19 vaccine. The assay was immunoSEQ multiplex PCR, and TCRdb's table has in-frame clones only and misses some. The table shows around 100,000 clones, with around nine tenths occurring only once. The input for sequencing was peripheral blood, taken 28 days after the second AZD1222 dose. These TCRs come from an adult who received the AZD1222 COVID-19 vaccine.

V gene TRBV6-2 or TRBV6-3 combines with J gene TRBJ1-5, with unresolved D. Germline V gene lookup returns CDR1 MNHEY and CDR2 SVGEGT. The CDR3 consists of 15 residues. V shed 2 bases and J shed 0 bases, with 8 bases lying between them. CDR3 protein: CASSYNMNSNQPQHF. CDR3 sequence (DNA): TGTGCCAGCAGTTACAATATGAATAGCAATCAGCCCCAGCATTTT.

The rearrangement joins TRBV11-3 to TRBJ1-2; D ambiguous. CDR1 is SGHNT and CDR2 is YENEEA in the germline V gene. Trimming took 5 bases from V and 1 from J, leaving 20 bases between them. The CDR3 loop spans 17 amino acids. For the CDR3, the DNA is TGTGCCAGCAGCCTTAGAAGTGGGCATCGACTTAACTATGGCTACACCTTC. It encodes CASSLRSGHRLNYGYTF.

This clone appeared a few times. This CDR3 is CASSPGLAQQETQYF. The DNA for the CDR3 is TGTGCCAGCAGTCCAGGACTAGCCCAACAAGAGACCCAGTACTTC. The chain has TRBV3-1 (or the pseudogene TRBV3-2) and TRBJ2-5, with 8 bases matching TRBD2. Germline CDR1 reads LGHDT; CDR2 reads YNNKEL (reference sequence). V gave up 6 bases and J gave up 2 bases; unmatched junction bases: 8. The CDR3 covers 15 residues.

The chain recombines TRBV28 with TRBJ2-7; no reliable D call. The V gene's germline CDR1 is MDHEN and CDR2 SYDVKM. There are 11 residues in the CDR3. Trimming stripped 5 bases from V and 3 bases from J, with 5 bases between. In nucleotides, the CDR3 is TGTGCCAGCAGTCCCCACTACGAGCAGTACTTC. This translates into CASSPHYEQYF.